A selection of T cell receptor beta chains follows, all from one sample in a study of blood T cell repertoires in COVID-19. This table comes from immunoSEQ multiplex PCR, and its TCRdb copy is limited to in-frame clones, with some not included. The table records around 110,000 clones, about 87% of them present only once. Sequenced material: peripheral blood. Every receptor here comes from a man in his forties or fifties with active or convalescent COVID-19. CDR3s include the opening cysteine and the closing phenylalanine or tryptophan. D genes are given only for firm matches. The size entry is marked missing in some rows and otherwise reads once, few, many or a size class.

clone_size | j_call | v_call | d_call | cdr3_aa | cdr3_nt
. | TRBJ2-1 | TRBV2 | TRBD2 | CASSERTSYNEQFF | TGTGCCAGCAGTGAAAGGACTAGCTACAATGAGCAGTTCTTC
. | TRBJ1-2 | TRBV6-5 | TRBD1 | CASRQTGVGGYTF | TGTGCCAGCAGACAAACAGGGGTCGGCGGCTACACCTTC
few | TRBJ2-2 | TRBV24-1 | . | CATRPEGQEAGELFF | TGTGCCACCAGGCCAGAGGGACAAGAGGCCGGGGAGCTGTTTTTT
once | TRBJ2-3 | TRBV5-1 | . | CASSLAGGTDTQYF | TGCGCCAGCAGCTTGGCCGGGGGCACAGATACGCAGTATTTT
once | TRBJ2-7 | TRBV7-9 | . | CASSLVVGEQYF | TGTGCCAGCAGCTTAGTTGTCGGCGAGCAGTACTTC
. | TRBJ1-4 | TRBV6-5 | . | CASSYLTTGRKLFF | TGTGCCAGCAGTTACCTAACAACAGGGAGAAAACTGTTTTTT
many | TRBJ1-1 | TRBV5-1 | TRBD1 | CASSSRTGTEAFF | TGCGCCAGCAGCTCAAGGACAGGGACTGAAGCTTTCTTT
. | TRBJ2-1 | TRBV9 | TRBD2 | CASSTGGFDEQFF | TGTGCCAGCAGCACGGGAGGGTTTGATGAGCAGTTCTTC
. | TRBJ1-4 | TRBV27 | . | CASSPYRRSSEKLFF | TGTGCCAGCAGTCCCTACAGGCGATCTTCTGAAAAACTGTTTTTT
once | TRBJ1-6 | TRBV11-2 | . | CASSLVQENSPLHF | TGTGCCAGCAGCTTAGTACAGGAAAATTCACCCCTCCACTTT
. | TRBJ1-2 | TRBV30 | . | CAFGTLYGYTF | TGTGCCTTCGGGACTCTCTATGGCTACACCTTC
. | TRBJ1-5 | TRBV5-1 | . | CASSSDSSNQPQHF | TGCGCCAGCAGCTCGGACAGTTCCAATCAGCCCCAGCATTTT
. | TRBJ1-2 | TRBV12-3/TRBV12-4 | . | CASSPRGTYGHTF | TGTGCCAGCAGTCCTCGAGGAACCTATGGCCACACCTTC
. | TRBJ2-7 | TRBV30 | TRBD1 | CAWSVGPGQGYEQYF | TGTGCCTGGAGTGTTGGCCCGGGACAGGGCTACGAGCAGTACTTC
. | TRBJ1-1 | TRBV19 | TRBD1 | CASSIGTGGRAEAFF | TGTGCCAGTAGTATAGGGACAGGGGGTCGGGCTGAAGCTTTCTTT
. | TRBJ2-3 | TRBV5-1 | TRBD1 | CASYEGQGMRTDTQYF | TGCGCCAGCTACGAAGGACAGGGAATGCGCACAGATACGCAGTATTTT
. | TRBJ1-4 | TRBV4-1 | . | CASSQAQREKLFF | TGCGCCAGCAGCCAAGCCCAACGGGAAAAACTGTTTTTT
once | TRBJ1-1 | TRBV18 | . | CASSPGRDTEAFF | TGTGCCAGCTCACCAGGCAGGGACACTGAAGCTTTCTTT
once | TRBJ2-7 | TRBV10-1 | TRBD2 | CASSESPLAGPYEQYF | TGCGCCAGCAGTGAGTCTCCGCTAGCGGGCCCCTACGAGCAGTACTTC
. | TRBJ2-3 | TRBV5-1 | . | CASSLATPTDTQYF | TGCGCCAGCAGCTTGGCGACACCCACAGATACGCAGTATTTT
. | TRBJ2-2 | TRBV18 | TRBD2 | CASSPVEGAGTNTGELFF | TGTGCCAGCTCACCTGTCGAAGGAGCGGGGACGAACACCGGGGAGCTGTTTTTT
. | TRBJ2-5 | TRBV9 | TRBD1 | CASSPRRTGGVETQYF | TGTGCCAGCAGCCCACGTCGGACAGGGGGTGTAGAGACCCAGTACTTC
once | TRBJ2-7 | TRBV30 | TRBD1 | CAWSGTGATYEQYF | TGTGCCTGGTCCGGGACAGGGGCTACCTACGAGCAGTACTTC
. | TRBJ2-2 | TRBV18 | TRBD1 | CATQPEGTGRTGELFF | TGTGCCACCCAACCGGAGGGGACAGGGCGCACCGGGGAGCTGTTTTTT
. | TRBJ1-3 | TRBV7-8 | . | CASSSQVHSGNTIYF | TGTGCCAGCAGCTCACAGGTTCACTCTGGAAACACCATATATTTT
. | TRBJ1-4 | TRBV2 | . | CASARGGRYEKLFF | TGTGCCAGCGCACGGGGGGGGCGCTATGAAAAACTGTTTTTT
. | TRBJ2-7 | TRBV5-6 | . | CASSLKTTTYEQYF | TGTGCCAGCAGCCTAAAAACTACAACCTACGAGCAGTACTTC
. | TRBJ2-7 | TRBV6-2/TRBV6-3 | . | CASSYSGTSSSYEQYF | TGTGCCAGCAGTTACTCTGGGACTTCGAGCTCCTACGAGCAGTACTTC
. | TRBJ1-4 | TRBV28 | . | CATREGGDEKLFF | TGTGCCACCCGTGAGGGTGGGGATGAAAAACTGTTTTTT
. | TRBJ2-5 | TRBV19 | TRBD2 | CASSIGSGVTQETQYF | TGTGCCAGTAGTATAGGAAGCGGGGTGACACAAGAGACCCAGTACTTC
. | TRBJ2-2 | TRBV24-1 | . | CATSELGLLEGGELFF | TGTGCCACCAGTGAACTTGGACTCCTCGAAGGGGGGGAGCTGTTTTTT
once | TRBJ1-1 | TRBV6-5 | . | CASSYSYGGGGTEAFF | TGTGCCAGCAGTTACTCCTACGGGGGAGGCGGCACTGAAGCTTTCTTT
. | TRBJ2-5 | TRBV18 | . | CASSSQEGGQETQYF | TGTGCCAGCTCGTCACAGGAGGGCGGACAAGAGACCCAGTACTTC
. | TRBJ2-7 | TRBV27 | . | CASGETDYEQYF | TGTGCCAGCGGAGAAACCGACTACGAGCAGTACTTC
. | TRBJ2-3 | TRBV5-1 | . | CASSTDRPSTDTQYF | TGCGCCAGCAGTACTGACAGGCCCAGCACAGATACGCAGTATTTT
. | TRBJ1-5 | TRBV30 | TRBD1 | CAWTGTGHQPQHF | TGTGCCTGGACCGGGACAGGTCATCAGCCCCAGCATTTT
. | TRBJ2-7 | TRBV6-1 | TRBD1 | CASSESIGQGANEQYF | TGTGCCAGCAGTGAGTCGATCGGCCAGGGGGCCAACGAGCAGTACTTC
. | TRBJ2-5 | TRBV6-5 | . | CASSRAEQETQYF | TGTGCCAGCAGCCGAGCGGAACAAGAGACCCAGTACTTC
. | TRBJ2-7 | TRBV6-5 | TRBD2 | CASSSTGLAGADEQYF | TGTGCCAGCAGTTCTACGGGACTAGCGGGAGCTGACGAGCAGTACTTC
. | TRBJ2-3 | TRBV5-4 | TRBD1 | CASSPGQGISDTQYF | TGTGCCAGCAGCCCAGGACAGGGAATATCGGATACGCAGTATTTT
few | TRBJ2-2 | TRBV12-3/TRBV12-4 | . | CASRSTSLFF | TGTGCCAGCCGCTCGACTAGTTTGTTTTTT
. | TRBJ2-3 | TRBV7-2 | . | CASSLGQTPDTQYF | TGTGCCAGCAGCTTGGGCCAGACCCCAGATACGCAGTATTTT
few | TRBJ2-3 | TRBV11-3 | . | CASSLEGGGDTQYF | TGTGCCAGCAGCTTAGAAGGCGGCGGGGATACGCAGTATTTT
once | TRBJ2-1 | TRBV6-1 | . | CASSGRLVGHHNEQFF | TGTGCCAGCAGTGGACGACTAGTGGGGCACCACAATGAGCAGTTCTTC
. | TRBJ1-5 | TRBV5-1 | . | CASSLLGAGNQPQHF | TGCGCCAGCAGCTTACTTGGGGCCGGGAATCAGCCCCAGCATTTT
. | TRBJ2-1 | TRBV6-5 | TRBD2 | CASGLAVYNEQFF | TGTGCCAGCGGTCTAGCGGTCTACAATGAGCAGTTCTTC
. | TRBJ2-5 | TRBV11-2 | . | CASSLGTGQETQYF | TGTGCCAGCAGCTTAGGTACAGGCCAAGAGACCCAGTACTTC
few | TRBJ2-2 | TRBV27 | TRBD2 | CASSAPSLAGGIAVDTGELFF | TGTGCCAGCAGTGCCCCGTCTCTAGCGGGAGGGATCGCGGTTGACACCGGGGAGCTGTTTTTT